This T cell receptor beta chain was obtained from a study of blood T cell repertoires in COVID-19. Across the study: T cells, B-cell-depleted T cells, or PBMCs supplied cDNA or gDNA.

Repertoires were generated with immunoSEQ multiplex PCR, while TCRdb's copy carries only in-frame clones and drops some. The data show more than 300,000 clones, approximately 89% seen once. Cohorts were based on clinical histories the participants reported. The source is a man between 40 and 49 years old in a cohort exposed to, infected with or recovered from COVID-19 (not recorded which). Sequenced: PBMCs or T cells enriched from blood (not recorded which).

CDR3 DNA sequence: TGTGCCAGCAGTTACTCAGCGGGGAGCTCCTACGAGCAGTACTTC. Translating it yields CASSYSAGSSYEQYF. This chain connects TRBV6-2 or TRBV6-3 to TRBJ2-7; TRBD2 aligns across 7 bases. The CDR3 contains 15 residues. Germline CDR1 and CDR2: MNHEY and SVGEGT. The junction had 2 bases not matched to a gene; V was cut back by 0 bases and J by 0 bases.